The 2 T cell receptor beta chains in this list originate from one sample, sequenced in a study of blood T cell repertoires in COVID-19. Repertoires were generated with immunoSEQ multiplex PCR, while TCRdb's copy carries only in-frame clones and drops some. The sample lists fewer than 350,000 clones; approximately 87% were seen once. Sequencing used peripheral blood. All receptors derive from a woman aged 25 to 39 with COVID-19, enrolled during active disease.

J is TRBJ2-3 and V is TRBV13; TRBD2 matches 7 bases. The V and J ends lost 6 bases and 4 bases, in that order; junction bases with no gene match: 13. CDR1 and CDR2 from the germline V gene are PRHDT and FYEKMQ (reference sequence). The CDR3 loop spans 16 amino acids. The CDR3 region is CASSSNIGRDADTQYF. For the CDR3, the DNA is TGTGCCAGCAGTTCTAATATAGGGAGGGATGCAGATACGCAGTATTTT.

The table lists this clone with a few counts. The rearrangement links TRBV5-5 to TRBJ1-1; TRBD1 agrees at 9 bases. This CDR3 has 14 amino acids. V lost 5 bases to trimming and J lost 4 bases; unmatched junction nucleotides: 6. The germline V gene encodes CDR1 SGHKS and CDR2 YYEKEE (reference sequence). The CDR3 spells CASSSGTGSTEAFF. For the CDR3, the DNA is TGTGCCAGCAGTTCTGGGACAGGGAGCACTGAAGCTTTCTTT.